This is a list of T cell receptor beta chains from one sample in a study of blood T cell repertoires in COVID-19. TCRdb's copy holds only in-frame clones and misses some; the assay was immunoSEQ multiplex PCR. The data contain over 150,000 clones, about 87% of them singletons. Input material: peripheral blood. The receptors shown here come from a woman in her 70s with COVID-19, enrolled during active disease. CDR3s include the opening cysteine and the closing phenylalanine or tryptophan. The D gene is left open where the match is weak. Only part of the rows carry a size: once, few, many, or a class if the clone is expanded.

CDR3nt: TGTGCCAGCAGTTACGGGGCAGTTAACTATGGCTACACCTTC
CDR3aa: CASSYGAVNYGYTF
d_gene: NA
j_gene: TRBJ1-2
v_gene: TRBV6-5
abundance: NA

CDR3nt: TGTGCCAGCATTCGGGACAGCACAGAGACCCAGTACTTC
CDR3aa: CASIRDSTETQYF
d_gene: TRBD1
j_gene: TRBJ2-5
v_gene: TRBV6-5
abundance: NA

CDR3nt: TGTGCCAGCAGGACGGCTAGTGAATACAATGAGCAGTTCTTC
CDR3aa: CASRTASEYNEQFF
d_gene: NA
j_gene: TRBJ2-1
v_gene: TRBV11-3
abundance: NA

CDR3nt: TGTGCCACCAGCAGTCTCACTAGCGGCAGATACTACAATGAGCAGTTCTTC
CDR3aa: CATSSLTSGRYYNEQFF
d_gene: TRBD2
j_gene: TRBJ2-1
v_gene: TRBV15
abundance: NA

CDR3nt: TGTGCCAGCAGCCAGGTCTACGGGGGGGATGAAAAACTGTTTTTT
CDR3aa: CASSQVYGGDEKLFF
d_gene: NA
j_gene: TRBJ1-4
v_gene: TRBV3-1/TRBV3-2
abundance: NA

CDR3nt: TGTGCCAGCAGCGAACAAACAGGGGCCACCGGGGAGCTGTTTTTT
CDR3aa: CASSEQTGATGELFF
d_gene: TRBD1
j_gene: TRBJ2-2
v_gene: TRBV7-9
abundance: NA

CDR3nt: TGCGCCAGCCAAGCCTCGGTTCTTTATAATTCACCCCTCCACTTT
CDR3aa: CASQASVLYNSPLHF
d_gene: NA
j_gene: TRBJ1-6
v_gene: TRBV5-1
abundance: NA

CDR3nt: TGTGCCAGCAGCCCGGGGGGCAGGGGTGGCTACACCTTC
CDR3aa: CASSPGGRGGYTF
d_gene: NA
j_gene: TRBJ1-2
v_gene: TRBV28
abundance: NA

CDR3nt: TGTGCCTGGGGGGGTGGGGGCCAGGAGTACTTC
CDR3aa: CAWGGGGQEYF
d_gene: NA
j_gene: TRBJ2-7
v_gene: TRBV30
abundance: NA

CDR3nt: TGTGCCAGCAGCTTAGCAGGAATGAACACTGAAGCTTTCTTT
CDR3aa: CASSLAGMNTEAFF
d_gene: NA
j_gene: TRBJ1-1
v_gene: TRBV11-3
abundance: NA

CDR3nt: TGCGCCAGCAGCCCGGGACTAGCGCCCGTCAATGAGCAGTTCTTC
CDR3aa: CASSPGLAPVNEQFF
d_gene: TRBD2
j_gene: TRBJ2-1
v_gene: TRBV5-1
abundance: NA

CDR3nt: TGTGCCTGGAGTGCGGGGACAGGGGGCGTATATAGCAATCAGCCCCAGCATTTT
CDR3aa: CAWSAGTGGVYSNQPQHF
d_gene: TRBD1
j_gene: TRBJ1-5
v_gene: TRBV30
abundance: NA

CDR3nt: TGTGCCAGCGGAAACAGGGGGCTCCTTAACTTCGCCCAGCATTTT
CDR3aa: CASGNRGLLNFAQHF
d_gene: TRBD1
j_gene: TRBJ1-5
v_gene: TRBV6-5
abundance: NA

CDR3nt: TGTGCCACCCGGAGGACTTTCAATCAGCCCCAGCATTTT
CDR3aa: CATRRTFNQPQHF
d_gene: NA
j_gene: TRBJ1-5
v_gene: TRBV6-5
abundance: few

CDR3nt: TGTGCCATCTTAGGACTAGGATCCTACGAGCAGTACTTC
CDR3aa: CAILGLGSYEQYF
d_gene: TRBD2
j_gene: TRBJ2-7
v_gene: TRBV10-3
abundance: NA

CDR3nt: TGTGCCAGCAGCTTACCCGGTGGCTATGGCTACACCTTC
CDR3aa: CASSLPGGYGYTF
d_gene: NA
j_gene: TRBJ1-2
v_gene: TRBV11-3
abundance: NA

CDR3nt: TGTGCCAGCAGGACCGGGACTAGCGGGAGTCGTCGAGAGCAGTTCTTC
CDR3aa: CASRTGTSGSRREQFF
d_gene: TRBD2
j_gene: TRBJ2-1
v_gene: TRBV7-9
abundance: NA

CDR3nt: TGTGCCAGTACCAAAAACCTTGGGACAGTCTCTGGAAACACCATATATTTT
CDR3aa: CASTKNLGTVSGNTIYF
d_gene: TRBD1
j_gene: TRBJ1-3
v_gene: TRBV19
abundance: NA

CDR3nt: TGTGCCAGCAGCCGATCTGAACAGCTATCACCCCTCCACTTT
CDR3aa: CASSRSEQLSPLHF
d_gene: NA
j_gene: TRBJ1-6
v_gene: TRBV3-1/TRBV3-2
abundance: NA

CDR3nt: TGCAGTGCTAGTCCATCTTTGGTAGGGGAAGGCTACACCTTC
CDR3aa: CSASPSLVGEGYTF
d_gene: NA
j_gene: TRBJ1-2
v_gene: TRBV20-1
abundance: NA

CDR3nt: TGCAGCGTTGAATTGCGGTCAACTAACTATGGCTACACCTTC
CDR3aa: CSVELRSTNYGYTF
d_gene: NA
j_gene: TRBJ1-2
v_gene: TRBV29-1
abundance: NA

CDR3nt: NA
CDR3aa: CASVVAGGAGELFF
d_gene: NA
j_gene: TRBJ2-2
v_gene: TRBV6-5
abundance: NA

CDR3nt: TGTGCCATCATGGGACATAGCACAGATACGCAGTATTTT
CDR3aa: CAIMGHSTDTQYF
d_gene: NA
j_gene: TRBJ2-3
v_gene: TRBV10-3
abundance: NA

CDR3nt: TGTGCCTGGAGTTCGATACTCGCAGGGTTTTCTGATGAAAAACTGTTTTTT
CDR3aa: CAWSSILAGFSDEKLFF
d_gene: NA
j_gene: TRBJ1-4
v_gene: TRBV30
abundance: few

CDR3nt: TGTGCCAGCAGCTTAACCGCTCCCGGCGAGCAGTACTTC
CDR3aa: CASSLTAPGEQYF
d_gene: NA
j_gene: TRBJ2-7
v_gene: TRBV7-2
abundance: NA

CDR3nt: TGTGCCAGCAGCTTAGGGGTTTGGGCACCCCTCCACTTT
CDR3aa: CASSLGVWAPLHF
d_gene: NA
j_gene: TRBJ1-6
v_gene: TRBV5-6
abundance: NA

CDR3nt: TGTGCCAGCACTAAGTCACGGAACACTGAAGCTTTCTTT
CDR3aa: CASTKSRNTEAFF
d_gene: NA
j_gene: TRBJ1-1
v_gene: TRBV6-5
abundance: few

CDR3nt: TGTGCCAGCAGCCACGGGGAGTTGACTAATGAAAAACTGTTTTTT
CDR3aa: CASSHGELTNEKLFF
d_gene: NA
j_gene: TRBJ1-4
v_gene: TRBV3-1/TRBV3-2
abundance: NA

CDR3nt: TGTGCCAGCAGCGAAAGACTAGCGGGGTTCTACGAGCAGTACTTC
CDR3aa: CASSERLAGFYEQYF
d_gene: TRBD2
j_gene: TRBJ2-7
v_gene: TRBV5-4
abundance: NA

CDR3nt: TGCGCCAGCAGCTGGGGACTAGCGGGGACAAAGGAGGGGCAGTACTTC
CDR3aa: CASSWGLAGTKEGQYF
d_gene: TRBD2
j_gene: TRBJ2-7
v_gene: TRBV5-1
abundance: NA

CDR3nt: TGTGCCAGCAGCCCCCTATGGTCAACGAATTCACCCCTCCACTTT
CDR3aa: CASSPLWSTNSPLHF
d_gene: NA
j_gene: TRBJ1-6
v_gene: TRBV3-1/TRBV3-2
abundance: NA

CDR3nt: TGTGCCAGCAGCGTCGCTGGACAGCAAGATACGCAGTATTTT
CDR3aa: CASSVAGQQDTQYF
d_gene: NA
j_gene: TRBJ2-3
v_gene: TRBV9
abundance: NA

CDR3nt: TGTGCCAGCAGCGTAGGCGGAGGGAGCTCCTATAATTCACCCCTCCACTTT
CDR3aa: CASSVGGGSSYNSPLHF
d_gene: NA
j_gene: TRBJ1-6
v_gene: TRBV9
abundance: NA

CDR3nt: TGTGCCTGGAGTCCGAAGGGCAGCGGCCCCGAGGGCTACACCTTC
CDR3aa: CAWSPKGSGPEGYTF
d_gene: NA
j_gene: TRBJ1-2
v_gene: TRBV30
abundance: NA

CDR3nt: TGTGCCAGCAGTTTTATCCTGGGCGGGGTACAAGAGACCCAGTACTTC
CDR3aa: CASSFILGGVQETQYF
d_gene: NA
j_gene: TRBJ2-5
v_gene: TRBV27
abundance: NA

CDR3nt: TGTGCCAGTAGTCCACAGGTGAATACGCAGTATTTT
CDR3aa: CASSPQVNTQYF
d_gene: NA
j_gene: TRBJ2-3
v_gene: TRBV19
abundance: NA

CDR3nt: TGTGCCAGCAGCTTAAGTAGCCCCACCCCGGCTGGAAACACCATATATTTT
CDR3aa: CASSLSSPTPAGNTIYF
d_gene: NA
j_gene: TRBJ1-3
v_gene: TRBV7-9
abundance: NA

CDR3nt: TGTGCCAGCAGCCAAGCAGGGATCAGCAATCAGCCCCAGCATTTT
CDR3aa: CASSQAGISNQPQHF
d_gene: NA
j_gene: TRBJ1-5
v_gene: TRBV3-1/TRBV3-2
abundance: NA

CDR3nt: TGTGCCAGCCGGGGACAAATTGCAACTAATGAAAAACTGTTTTTT
CDR3aa: CASRGQIATNEKLFF
d_gene: NA
j_gene: TRBJ1-4
v_gene: TRBV28
abundance: NA

CDR3nt: TGTGCCAGCAGCTTGGACATGAACACTGAAGCTTTCTTT
CDR3aa: CASSLDMNTEAFF
d_gene: NA
j_gene: TRBJ1-1
v_gene: TRBV7-3
abundance: NA

CDR3nt: TGTGCCAGCAGCTCGACCGGGACACAGTCCTACGAGCAGTACTTC
CDR3aa: CASSSTGTQSYEQYF
d_gene: NA
j_gene: TRBJ2-7
v_gene: TRBV6-5
abundance: NA

CDR3nt: TGTGCCAGCAGTTTTGGCGGTGCTAGCGAGTACGAGCAGTACTTC
CDR3aa: CASSFGGASEYEQYF
d_gene: NA
j_gene: TRBJ2-7
v_gene: TRBV28
abundance: NA